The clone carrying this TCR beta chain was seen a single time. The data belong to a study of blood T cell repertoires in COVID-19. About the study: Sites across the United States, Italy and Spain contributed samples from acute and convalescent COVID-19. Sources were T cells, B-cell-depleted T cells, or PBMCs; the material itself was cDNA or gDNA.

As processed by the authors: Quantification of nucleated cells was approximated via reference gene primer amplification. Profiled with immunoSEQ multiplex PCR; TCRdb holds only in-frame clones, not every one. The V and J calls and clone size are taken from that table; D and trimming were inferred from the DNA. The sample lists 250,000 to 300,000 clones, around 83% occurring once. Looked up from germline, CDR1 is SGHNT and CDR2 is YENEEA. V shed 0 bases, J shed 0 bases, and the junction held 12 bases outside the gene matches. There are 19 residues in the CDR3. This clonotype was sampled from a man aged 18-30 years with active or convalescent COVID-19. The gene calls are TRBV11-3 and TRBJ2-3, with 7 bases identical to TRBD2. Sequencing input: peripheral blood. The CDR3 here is CASSLDGLGAGSSTDTQYF. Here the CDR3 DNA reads TGTGCCAGCAGCTTAGATGGATTAGGAGCGGGATCTAGCACAGATACGCAGTATTTT.